This T cell receptor (beta chain) was obtained from a study of cytomegalovirus exposure and HLA in healthy donors (dated by TCRdb to about 2017). About the full investigation: An earlier analysis of some 550 of the donors reported roughly 300 Gb of sequence data and approximately 110 million unique TCR beta sequences from roughly 200 million T cells. Roughly 300 gigabases of sequencing data and approximately 85 million unique TCR sequences were included in an early release covering roughly 600 HLA-typed donors. Of the approximately 400 genotyped donors, 75% to 85% were placed in the genetic ancestry cluster associated with self-reported Caucasian donors. The study aimed to test whether signatures of past pathogen exposure could be identified by cataloging public T cell receptors. The study profiled the T cell repertoires of about 640 subjects by immunosequencing and related them to cytomegalovirus serostatus. In addition to the first cohort of around 670 subjects, a separate validation cohort of approximately 120 different subjects was used. To predict cytomegalovirus infection status, the study combined high-throughput TCR immunosequencing, statistical association of individual TCRs with disease status, and machine learning. In a later analysis, previously published TCR beta repertoires from more than 500 donors were re-analyzed and high-resolution HLA genotyping was added so that TCR occurrence patterns could be studied. In the later analysis, no new phenotypic data were used to find candidate immune exposures; instead, reliance was placed on TCR beta sequences and their occurrence across donors. An earlier analysis of approximately 580 of the donors used high-throughput TCR beta sequencing to judge whether each TCR beta V gene segment behaved as functional or pseudogenic. Alongside the repertoire data, information on donor age, sex, ethnicity and CMV serostatus was compiled. A later genetic analysis took genome-wide SNP genotypes for about three fifths of the roughly 670 donors and used that subset as a discovery cohort. All discovery cohort repertoires had been generated using a single sequencing platform. Class I and class II HLA loci were covered by the typing at four-digit resolution. The number of typed donors differed by locus: roughly 629-630 for A, B, C, DRB1 and DQB1; 500 to 550 for DQA1; over 600 for DPA1; and approximately 450 for DPB1. Four or five DR-DQ haplotypes were handled as single units for association and clustering because linkage in the cohort was strong. On average, roughly 250,000 unique TCR beta nucleotide sequences were sequenced per donor among a few hundred genotyped donors of the cohort, with roughly 19% of those sequences being non-productive.

What the study reported, not specific to this receptor: While some public TCRs were present in many individuals, most TCR sequences turned up only very rarely across donors. Because the 87-base-pair reads could not distinguish some IMGT-functional V segments, including TRBV6-2 and TRBV6-3, those segments were excluded. A later analysis reported that several top co-occurrence clusters appeared linked to parvovirus B19, influenza, CMV and Epstein-Barr virus. The presence/absence analyses assumed that sequencing depth was roughly uniform across donors, and that assumption may not be true. In a later analysis, TCR association rates were found to vary across HLA loci, with the most associated TCRs seen for DRB1 alleles and the fewest for HLA-C alleles. The authors suggested that the approach could potentially be extended to other disease states and immunological phenotypes. A later genetic analysis reported fewer N-insertions in productive TCRs among donors in an Asian-associated ancestry cluster than the roughly 700-donor mean. In this cohort, only TCR beta chains were sequenced, and detectable features were limited by the absence of alpha or paired-chain data. Because HLA typing was missing for some donors at each locus, association tests included only the typed subset. In the study, approximately 160 TCR beta chains were listed as associated with cytomegalovirus. The earlier analysis of 587 of the donors excluded some 15 rarely observed V segments, including chromosome 9 orphons, because counts were too low. Broadly in line with IMGT annotations, most TCR beta V segments showed up in productive rearrangements about 90% or about 30% of the time in an earlier analysis of several hundred of the donors. The only immune exposure information available for the cohort was CMV serostatus. A later genetic analysis associated a missense DCLRE1C variant with V-gene and J-gene trimming of TCR beta chains, and an independent cohort replicated the association. In a later analysis, 15,000 to 20,000 TCR beta sequences were associated with specific HLA alleles at a false discovery rate of 0.05. A further reported finding was that TCR beta sequences accurately predicted the HLA-A and HLA-B alleles for most subjects in the first cohort. Cytomegalovirus status was reported to be diagnosed by the classifier with high specificity and sensitivity in both the original and validation cohorts. Linkage disequilibrium might explain the correlated functional status among segregating V segments, but an unknown experimental factor could not be excluded. The sequencing pipeline was judged likely to have produced a cluster of highly shared sequence variants as a technical artifact. Assigning TCR associations to individual alleles was difficult when HLA alleles, especially DR and DQ, strongly co-occurred. In vitro tests confirmed that a few of the cytomegalovirus-associated TCR beta chains recognize cytomegalovirus antigens. A later analysis found that HLA-associated TCR beta chains were more clonally expanded and had lower generation probabilities than equally common non-associated chains. Most CMV-associated TCR beta chains appeared to be HLA-restricted in a later analysis, and the HLA associations seemed to be driven largely by CMV exposure.

CDR1 is given as MDHEN and CDR2 as SYDVKM, both from the germline V gene. Reading from cysteine to phenylalanine, the CDR3 counts 14 amino acids. Kept here is only the CDR3 DNA, which spans 42 bases and is read in frame from base 1. Unmatched junction bases come to 11, with V trimmed by 7 bases and J by 7 bases. The cohort was made up of approximately 670 healthy bone marrow donors. Cohort members were all nominally healthy when sampled, although unrecorded immune exposures were likely present. The donor was CMV seronegative and belonged to the group of around 400 seronegative cohort members. Each donor provided a peripheral blood sample, and peripheral blood mononuclear cells were used for TCR beta sequencing. The Qiagen DNeasy Blood Extraction Kit was used to extract genomic DNA from the blood cell samples. In the case of this clone: Its antigen remains unidentified. Per-base quality was not reported, and no clone a single base away is much larger than it.

Library preparation used the immunoSEQ multiplex PCR assay. The multiplex PCR relied on a mix of 60 forward primers for TCR Vbeta segments and 13 reverse primers for TCR Jbeta segments. A multiplex PCR assay on genomic DNA amplified the CDR3 region of rearranged TCR beta genes. The Illumina HiSeq System was used to sequence the amplified TCR beta libraries as 87-base-pair reads. Under the source paper's analysis protocol: A later analysis tallied 75 million to 85 million unique TCR beta chains across the 666 repertoires, and around 9.9 million of those chains were shared by two or more donors. A nearest-neighbor algorithm error-corrected the raw reads and collapsed the reads into unique sequences, merging closely related sequences to remove PCR and sequencing errors. To assign V, D and J gene segments, CDR3 sequences were aligned to IMGT reference sequences. For a sequence to be retained, at least a six-nucleotide match to both a V gene segment and a J gene segment was required. Rearrangements were classified as productive when the CDR3 lacked stop codons and remained in frame with V and J, and all other rearrangements were classified as non-productive. Following IMGT convention, CDR3 was defined as the stretch from the second conserved V-encoded cysteine to the conserved J-encoded phenylalanine. Sequences without an unambiguous match to a single V gene segment were excluded from the earlier analysis of almost 600 of the donors. An earlier analysis of around 600 of the donors classified V segments as functional when productive rearrangements were above 56.7% and as segregating when the standard deviation between donors was above 5%. A statistical classification framework was built for diagnosing cytomegalovirus status from the catalog of TCR beta chain sequences. A later analysis assigned V and J genes by comparing TCR nucleotide sequences with IMGT/GENE-DB human TR gene sequences. The TCRdist pipeline was used in a later analysis to assign CDR3 sequences and most-parsimonious VDJ recombination scenarios. In a later analysis, each TCR beta chain was defined by its CDR3 amino acid sequence together with its V-gene family, and reads without a unique V-gene family were excluded. A later analysis removed 592 highly shared, low-generation-probability nucleotide sequences to deal with suspected cross-contamination and a sequencing artifact. For each public chain, a later analysis derived a clonal expansion index from normalized ranks of inferred template counts within each repertoire. In a later analysis, generation probabilities were computed using a VDJ recombination model fitted to out-of-frame rearrangements, and the results were checked against IGoR. A later analysis scored TCR-TCR, TCR-HLA and TCR-CMV co-occurrence with hypergeometric tests, applying a repertoire-size bias correction to TCR pairs. A later analysis estimated false discovery rates by permuting HLA or CMV assignments 20 times. A later analysis grouped co-occurring TCRs with DBSCAN, adding TCRdist sequence similarity when clustering within HLA-allele-positive subsets. Repertoires with fewer than 30,000 or more than 120,000 public chains, plus five repertoires with anomalous nucleotide sharing, were excluded from co-occurrence clustering. This immuneACCESS table, as held by TCRdb, lists in-frame sequences with V and J called but not all clones. Of the missing ones, under half trace to an unresolved V gene in checked studies; the others have no known cause. V, J and clone size reflect that table, while D and trimming were determined from the DNA. Here the sample has approximately 110,000 clones; 80% occur a single time. More than 0.2% of the sample rests with the top ten.

The chain is assembled from TRBV28 and TRBJ2-7, and 9 bases in between align with TRBD1. The source of this sequence is a man aged 45-65 years in good health and CMV-seronegative. The sequenced sample was PBMCs. At the DNA level, the sequence is TGTGCCAGCACCTCTTCCGGGACAGGGAAAGAGCAGTACTTC. Its translation reads: CASTSSGTGKEQYF.